This T cell receptor (beta chain) was captured by sequencing in a study of blood T cell repertoires in COVID-19. As for the study in general: Donors in the United States, Italy and Spain gave samples during acute or convalescent COVID-19. The analysed material was cDNA or gDNA that came from T cells, B-cell-depleted T cells, or PBMCs.

CDR1 LGHDT and CDR2 YNNKEL come from the germline V gene (reference sequence). There are 15 residues in the CDR3. V lost 1 base, J lost 7 bases, and 6 bases stayed unmatched. Enrollees, roughly 18 to 89 years old, lived in 25 or so US areas. This clone came up a few times. Original analysis: Amplification from reference gene primers served as the basis for estimated nucleated cell counts. The table came from immunoSEQ multiplex PCR; TCRdb's copy has only in-frame clones and leaves some out. V and J calls and clone size are those listed in that table; D and trimming were worked out from the DNA. The table shows roughly 250,000 clones, with approximately 90% occurring only once.

The sample comprised PBMCs or T cells enriched from blood (not recorded which). This chain uses TRBV3-1 (or the pseudogene TRBV3-2) with TRBJ1-5; 8 nucleotides line up with TRBD1. The TCR comes from a woman aged 35 to 49 with acute COVID-19. The CDR3 is CASSQGSQGDQPQHF. The CDR3 coding sequence is TGTGCCAGCAGCCAAGGTTCACAGGGGGACCAGCCCCAGCATTTT.